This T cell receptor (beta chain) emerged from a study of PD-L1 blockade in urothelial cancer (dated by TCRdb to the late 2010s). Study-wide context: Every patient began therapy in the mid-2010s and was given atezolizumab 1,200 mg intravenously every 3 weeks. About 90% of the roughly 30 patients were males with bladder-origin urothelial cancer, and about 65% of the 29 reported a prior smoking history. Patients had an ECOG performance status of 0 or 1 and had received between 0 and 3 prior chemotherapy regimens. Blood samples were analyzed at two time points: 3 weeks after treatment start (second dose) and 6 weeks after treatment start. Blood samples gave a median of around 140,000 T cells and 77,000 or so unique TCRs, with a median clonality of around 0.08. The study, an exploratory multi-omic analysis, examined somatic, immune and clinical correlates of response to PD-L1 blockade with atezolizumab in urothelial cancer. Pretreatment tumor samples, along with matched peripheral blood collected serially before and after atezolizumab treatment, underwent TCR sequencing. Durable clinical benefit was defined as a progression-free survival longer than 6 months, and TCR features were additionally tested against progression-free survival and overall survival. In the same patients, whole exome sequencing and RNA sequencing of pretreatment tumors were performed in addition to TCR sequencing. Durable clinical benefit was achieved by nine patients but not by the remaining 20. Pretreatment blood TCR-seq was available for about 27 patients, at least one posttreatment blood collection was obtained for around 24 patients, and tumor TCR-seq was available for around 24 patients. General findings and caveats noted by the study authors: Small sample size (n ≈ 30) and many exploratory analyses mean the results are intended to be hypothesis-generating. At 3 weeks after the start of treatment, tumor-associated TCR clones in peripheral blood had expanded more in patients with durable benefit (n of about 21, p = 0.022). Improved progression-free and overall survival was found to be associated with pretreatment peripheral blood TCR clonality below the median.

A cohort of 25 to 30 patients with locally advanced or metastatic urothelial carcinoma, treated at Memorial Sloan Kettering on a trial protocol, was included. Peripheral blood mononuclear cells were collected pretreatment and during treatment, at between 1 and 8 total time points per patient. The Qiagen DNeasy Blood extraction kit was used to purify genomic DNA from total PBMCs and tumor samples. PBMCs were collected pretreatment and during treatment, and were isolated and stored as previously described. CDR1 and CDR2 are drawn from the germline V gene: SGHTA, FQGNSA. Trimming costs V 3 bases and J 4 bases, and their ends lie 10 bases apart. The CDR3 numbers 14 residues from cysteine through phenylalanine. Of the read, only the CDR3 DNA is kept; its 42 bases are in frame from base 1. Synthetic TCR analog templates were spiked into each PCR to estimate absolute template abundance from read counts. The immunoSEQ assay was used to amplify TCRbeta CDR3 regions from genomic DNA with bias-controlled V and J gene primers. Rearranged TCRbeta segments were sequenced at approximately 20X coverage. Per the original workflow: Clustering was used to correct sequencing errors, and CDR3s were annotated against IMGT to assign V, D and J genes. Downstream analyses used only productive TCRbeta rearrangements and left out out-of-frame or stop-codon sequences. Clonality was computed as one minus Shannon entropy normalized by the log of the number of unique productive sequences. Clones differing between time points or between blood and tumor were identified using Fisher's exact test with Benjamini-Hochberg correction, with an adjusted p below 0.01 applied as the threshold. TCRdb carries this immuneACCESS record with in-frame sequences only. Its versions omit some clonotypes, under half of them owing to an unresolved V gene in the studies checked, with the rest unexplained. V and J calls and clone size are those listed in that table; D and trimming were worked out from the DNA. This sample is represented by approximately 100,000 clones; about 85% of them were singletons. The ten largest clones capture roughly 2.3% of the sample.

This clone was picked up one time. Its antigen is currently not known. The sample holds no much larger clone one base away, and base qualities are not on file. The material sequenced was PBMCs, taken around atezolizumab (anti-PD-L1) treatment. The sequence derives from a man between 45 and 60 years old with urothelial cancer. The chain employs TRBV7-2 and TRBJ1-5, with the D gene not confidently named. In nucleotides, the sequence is TGTGCCAGCAGCTTTCAGAGGGCTAATCAGCCCCAGCATTTT. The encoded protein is CASSFQRANQPQHF.